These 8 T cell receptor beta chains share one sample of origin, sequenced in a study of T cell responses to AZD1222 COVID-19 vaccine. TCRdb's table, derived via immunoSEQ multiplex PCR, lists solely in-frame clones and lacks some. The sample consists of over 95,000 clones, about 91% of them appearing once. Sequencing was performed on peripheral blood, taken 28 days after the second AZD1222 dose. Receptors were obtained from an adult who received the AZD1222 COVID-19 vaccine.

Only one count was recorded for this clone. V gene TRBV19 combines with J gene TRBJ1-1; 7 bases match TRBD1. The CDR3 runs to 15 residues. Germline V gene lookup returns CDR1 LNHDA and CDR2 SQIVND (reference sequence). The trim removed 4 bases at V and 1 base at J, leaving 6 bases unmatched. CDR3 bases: TGTGCCAGTAGTACAAGGGGGCAGGGGAACACTGAAGCTTTCTTT. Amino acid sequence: CASSTRGQGNTEAFF.

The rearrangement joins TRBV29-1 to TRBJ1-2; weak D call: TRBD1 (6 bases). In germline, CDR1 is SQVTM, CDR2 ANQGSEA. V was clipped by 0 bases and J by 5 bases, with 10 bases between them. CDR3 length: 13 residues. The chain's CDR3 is CSVEDRGTYGYTF. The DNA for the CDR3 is TGCAGCGTTGAAGATAGGGGGACTTATGGCTACACCTTC.

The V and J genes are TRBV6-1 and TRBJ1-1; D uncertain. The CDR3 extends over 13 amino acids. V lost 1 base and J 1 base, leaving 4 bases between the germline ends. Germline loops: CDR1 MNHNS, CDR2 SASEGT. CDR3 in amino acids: CASSEVRNTEAFF. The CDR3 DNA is TGTGCCAGCAGTGAAGTAAGGAACACTGAAGCTTTCTTT.

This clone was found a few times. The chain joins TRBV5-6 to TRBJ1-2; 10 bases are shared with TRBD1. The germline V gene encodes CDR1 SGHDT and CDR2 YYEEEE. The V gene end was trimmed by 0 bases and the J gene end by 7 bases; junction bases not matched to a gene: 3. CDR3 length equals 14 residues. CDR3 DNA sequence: TGTGCCAGCAGCTTGGGACAGGGGGCTGGTGGCTACACCTTC. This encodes CASSLGQGAGGYTF.

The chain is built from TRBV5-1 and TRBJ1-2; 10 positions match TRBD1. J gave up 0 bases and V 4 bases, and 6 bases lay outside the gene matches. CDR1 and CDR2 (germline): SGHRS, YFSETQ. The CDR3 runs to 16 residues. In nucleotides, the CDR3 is TGCGCCAGCAGCCATAGACAGGGGGCCTCTAACTATGGCTACACCTTC. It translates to CASSHRQGASNYGYTF.

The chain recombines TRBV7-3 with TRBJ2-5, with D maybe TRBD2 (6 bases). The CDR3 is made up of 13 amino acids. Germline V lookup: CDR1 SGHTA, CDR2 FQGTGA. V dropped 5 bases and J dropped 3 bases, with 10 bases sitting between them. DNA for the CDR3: TGTGCCAGCAGCCTTCGGGAGAAAGAGACCCAGTACTTC. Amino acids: CASSLREKETQYF.

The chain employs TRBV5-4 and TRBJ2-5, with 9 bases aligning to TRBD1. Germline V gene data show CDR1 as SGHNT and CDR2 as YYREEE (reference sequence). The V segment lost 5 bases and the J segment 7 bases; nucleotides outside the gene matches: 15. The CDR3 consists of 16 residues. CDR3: CASSNGRDRVSGTQYF. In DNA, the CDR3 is TGTGCCAGCAGTAATGGCCGGGACAGGGTTTCGGGGACCCAGTACTTC.

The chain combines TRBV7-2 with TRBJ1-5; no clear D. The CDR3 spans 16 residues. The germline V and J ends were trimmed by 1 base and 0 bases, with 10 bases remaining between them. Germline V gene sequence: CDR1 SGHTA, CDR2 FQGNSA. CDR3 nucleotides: TGTGCCAGCAGCTTAGAGGGCAGTAATAGCAATCAGCCCCAGCATTTT. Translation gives CASSLEGSNSNQPQHF.